This T cell receptor (beta chain) was profiled in a study of human T cells and chemical hapten exposure. Study information: Patients were mainly female, each with alopecia areata, totalis or universalis.

The time point here: patch test 1, 2 weeks after DPC sensitization. Treatment here: therapeutic diphenylcyclopropenone sensitization with weekly scalp DPC. Only after blood had been drawn was each patch test applied. MiXCR was run by TCRdb on the RACE reads, yielding one entry per CDR3 protein. The data show approximately 80,000 distinct CDR3 sequences, over 8.5% seen once. Overall study findings and caveats: Expanded TCR counts at PT1 went up together with patch test score, a positive correlation.

Germline V lookup: CDR1 LGHNA, CDR2 YSLEER. Trimming stripped 8 bases from V and 3 bases from J, with 21 bases between. CDR3 length: 16 amino acids. This clonotype was counted only a few times. Its antigen is as yet unknown. The sequencing used whole blood, collected in connection with sensitization to the hapten diphenylcyclopropenone (DPC). The chain recombines TRBV4-3 with TRBJ2-3, with TRBD2 as a possible D gene (7 bases). The sequence came from a woman aged 50 to 60 with alopecia areata. Some clones in this sample may be carry-over from other donors' samples. CDR3 protein: CASSKFRGAPTDTQYF. DNA for the CDR3: TGCGCCAGCTCAAAGTTCCGGGGGGCGCCTACAGATACGCAGTATTTT.